The rows below give T cell receptor beta chains drawn from one sample of a study of human thymus T cells. Only in-frame clones appear in the TCRdb table, and some are missing; sequencing was by immunoSEQ multiplex PCR. The data contain tens of thousands of clones, around 96% of them seen just once; the ten biggest clones take up roughly 0.03%. Sequenced sample: thymus tissue. These TCRs come from a boy less than two years old with a congenital heart defect but otherwise immunologically healthy. CDR3s include the opening cysteine and the closing phenylalanine or tryptophan. The order of the fields is D gene, V gene, clone size, J gene, CDR3 protein, CDR3 DNA. The D gene is left open where the match is weak. Where a row states a size, it is once, few, many or the class of an expanded clone; other rows omit it.

>TRBD1|TRBV19|.|TRBJ2-1
CASRTRDRRTNEQFF
TGTGCCAGTAGGACACGGGACAGGAGGACCAATGAGCAGTTCTTC
>.|TRBV6-5|.|TRBJ1-1
CASKLTTENTEAFF
TGTGCCAGCAAGCTAACGACAGAGAACACTGAAGCTTTCTTT
>.|TRBV23-1|.|TRBJ2-3
CASSRKSTDTQYF
TGCGCCAGCAGTCGAAAGAGCACAGATACGCAGTATTTT
>TRBD1|TRBV7-9|few|TRBJ1-2
CASSGWDSANYGYTF
TGTGCCAGCAGCGGTTGGGACAGTGCTAACTATGGCTACACCTTC
>TRBD2|TRBV7-7|.|TRBJ2-5
CASSLRGGETQYF
TGTGCCAGCAGCTTACGGGGGGGGGAGACCCAGTACTTC
>.|TRBV6-1|.|TRBJ1-3
CASSEVSRGAGGNTIYF
TGTGCCAGCAGTGAAGTGAGTCGGGGGGCGGGTGGAAACACCATATATTTT
>.|TRBV9|.|TRBJ2-5
CASSVARKALRETQYF
TGTGCCAGCAGCGTAGCTAGGAAGGCGTTGAGAGAGACCCAGTACTTC
>TRBD1|TRBV28|.|TRBJ2-3
CASSPYDGTGEVNTQYF
TGTGCCAGCAGCCCTTATGACGGGACAGGGGAGGTTAATACGCAGTATTTT
>.|TRBV19|.|TRBJ1-2
CASSDRQSGYTF
TGTGCCAGTAGCGATAGACAGTCCGGCTACACCTTC
>TRBD1|TRBV28|.|TRBJ2-7
CASSPTDRGSYEQYF
TGTGCCAGCAGTCCTACCGACAGGGGCTCCTACGAGCAGTACTTC
>TRBD1|TRBV11-1|.|TRBJ2-7
CASSSSTGQREQYF
TGTGCCAGCAGCTCATCGACAGGGCAGAGGGAGCAGTACTTC
>.|TRBV18|.|TRBJ2-7
CASSPTMNGLPSYEQYF
TGTGCCAGCTCCCCTACGATGAATGGACTACCCTCCTACGAGCAGTACTTC
>TRBD1|TRBV7-3|.|TRBJ2-1
CASSLTGDREPYNEQFF
TGTGCCAGCAGCTTAACGGGAGACAGGGAGCCCTACAATGAGCAGTTCTTC
>TRBD2|TRBV5-1|.|TRBJ2-2
CASSSAWTSGNTGELFF
TGCGCCAGCAGCTCAGCCTGGACTAGCGGTAACACCGGGGAGCTGTTTTTT
>.|TRBV27|.|TRBJ2-7
CASSLGAREYF
TGTGCCAGCAGTTTAGGGGCTCGAGAGTACTTC
>TRBD1|TRBV5-1|.|TRBJ1-2
CASSLEGQGYGYTF
TGCGCCAGCAGCTTGGAAGGACAGGGGTATGGCTACACCTTC
>TRBD1|TRBV7-9|.|TRBJ1-2
CASSLNVPGQGNYGYTF
TGTGCCAGCAGCCTCAATGTCCCGGGACAGGGGAACTATGGCTACACCTTC
>TRBD1|TRBV19|.|TRBJ1-1
CASSISSDRVRTEAFF
TGTGCCAGTAGTATATCCTCGGACAGGGTGAGGACTGAAGCTTTCTTT
>TRBD1|TRBV6-5|.|TRBJ1-2
CASRPTGVYGYTF
TGTGCCAGCAGACCCACAGGGGTCTATGGCTACACCTTC
>.|TRBV28|.|TRBJ2-7
CASSLRGYEQYF
TGTGCCAGCAGTTTGAGGGGATACGAGCAGTACTTC
>.|TRBV4-1|once|TRBJ1-3
CASSQEVLRGRTGNTIYF
TGCGCCAGCAGCCAAGAAGTGCTGCGGGGACGGACTGGAAACACCATATATTTT
>.|TRBV25-1|.|TRBJ2-7
CASSESRRGLREQYF
TGTGCCAGCAGTGAATCTAGGAGGGGTCTGAGGGAGCAGTACTTC
>TRBD2|TRBV27|.|TRBJ2-2
CASSLLAGNTGELFF
TGTGCCAGCAGTTTACTAGCGGGGAACACCGGGGAGCTGTTTTTT